These T cell receptor beta chains were read from a single sample in a study of T cells after posttransplantation cyclophosphamide. TCRdb keeps only in-frame clones here, not all; method: immunoSEQ multiplex PCR. The data hold approximately 56,000 clones, with roughly 94% observed a single time. Material: PBMCs. These receptors originate from a woman between 25 and 40 years old in good health and a related stem cell transplant donor. Each CDR3 is given with its conserved first and last residue. A D gene is named only where the DNA matches it firmly. Some rows mark clone size as missing; the rest say once, few, many or name a class of expanded clone.

CDR3	DNA	D	V	J	size
CASSLVAGARTEAFF	TGCGCCAGCAGCTTGGTTGCGGGGGCGCGAACTGAAGCTTTCTTT	NA	TRBV5-1	TRBJ1-1	NA
CASSEGFGTGGQETQYF	TGTGCCAGCAGCGAAGGCTTCGGGACAGGGGGACAAGAGACCCAGTACTTC	TRBD1	TRBV9	TRBJ2-5	few
CASSQDQPGDEQFF	TGTGCCAGCAGCCAAGACCAGCCCGGGGATGAGCAGTTCTTC	NA	TRBV7-3	TRBJ2-1	medium-sized
CATSRDRGVNTEAFF	TGTGCCACCAGCAGGGACAGGGGGGTGAACACTGAAGCTTTCTTT	TRBD1	TRBV15	TRBJ1-1	NA
CASSSGEHTEAFF	TGTGCCAGCAGTTCCGGTGAACACACTGAAGCTTTCTTT	NA	TRBV6-5	TRBJ1-1	NA
CASSLVDRDPRNNEQFF	TGTGCCAGCAGCTTGGTCGACAGGGACCCAAGGAACAATGAGCAGTTCTTC	TRBD1	TRBV5-6	TRBJ2-1	NA
CASSGLARETQYF	TGCGCCAGCAGTGGCCTAGCAAGGGAGACCCAGTACTTC	NA	TRBV10-2	TRBJ2-5	NA
CAISDRGASFTDTQYF	TGTGCCATCAGTGATCGGGGGGCGAGTTTCACAGATACGCAGTATTTT	NA	TRBV10-3	TRBJ2-3	NA
CASSLGIGTGELFF	TGTGCCAGCAGCCTAGGTATTGGGACCGGGGAGCTGTTTTTT	NA	TRBV7-3	TRBJ2-2	NA
CASSLVAGGNYGYTF	TGCGCCAGCAGCTTGGTTGCAGGGGGTAACTATGGCTACACCTTC	TRBD1	TRBV5-1	TRBJ1-2	NA
CASSLGRSGTDTQYF	TGTGCCAGCAGCTTAGGAAGGAGCGGCACAGATACGCAGTATTTT	NA	TRBV7-3	TRBJ2-3	NA
CASSYSTGWNYGYTF	TGTGCCAGCAGTTACTCGACAGGGTGGAACTATGGCTACACCTTC	TRBD1	TRBV6-5	TRBJ1-2	NA
CASSRGQELFF	TGTGCCAGCAGCCGAGGGCAGGAACTGTTTTTT	NA	TRBV11-2	TRBJ1-4	NA
CAWRTQGAVGYTF	TGTGCCTGGAGGACGCAGGGGGCCGTTGGCTACACCTTC	TRBD1	TRBV30	TRBJ1-2	NA
CASSLFEGAYNEQFF	TGTGCCAGCAGCTTATTTGAGGGGGCCTACAATGAGCAGTTCTTC	NA	TRBV7-3	TRBJ2-1	NA
CASSFGTTDTGELFF	TGTGCCAGCAGCTTCGGGACTACCGACACCGGGGAGCTGTTTTTT	TRBD2	TRBV5-5	TRBJ2-2	NA
CSVGSGTGANTIYF	TGCAGCGTTGGCTCCGGGACAGGGGCTAACACCATATATTTT	TRBD1	TRBV29-1	TRBJ1-3	NA
CASSLGDGTPGAYGYTF	TGTGCCAGCAGCTTGGGGGACGGGACACCGGGTGCCTATGGCTACACCTTC	NA	TRBV5-4	TRBJ1-2	NA
CASSSGLAGSSDTQYF	TGTGCCAGCAGCTCAGGACTAGCGGGATCCTCAGATACGCAGTATTTT	TRBD2	TRBV5-6	TRBJ2-3	NA
CASREQGANEKLFF	TGTGCCAGCAGGGAACAGGGGGCTAATGAAAAACTGTTTTTT	TRBD1	TRBV6-1	TRBJ1-4	NA
CASSQALGQYEQYF	TGTGCCAGCAGCCAAGCCCTCGGACAGTACGAGCAGTACTTC	NA	TRBV4-2	TRBJ2-7	NA
CASSETAGSGNTIYF	TGTGCCAGCAGTGAAACAGCAGGATCTGGAAACACCATATATTTT	NA	TRBV6-1	TRBJ1-3	NA
CASSLNRGRTEAFF	TGTGCCAGCAGCTTAAACCGTGGGCGTACTGAAGCTTTCTTT	NA	TRBV11-1	TRBJ1-1	NA
CAISEHTNTEAFF	TGTGCCATCAGTGAACATACGAACACTGAAGCTTTCTTT	NA	TRBV10-3	TRBJ1-1	NA
CASSEAFIGLF	TGTGCCAGCAGTGAAGCGTTCATCGGTCTCTTT	NA	TRBV2	TRBJ1-1	NA
CASSFGTSGGDTQYF	TGTGCCAGCAGCTTTGGGACTAGCGGGGGGGATACGCAGTATTTT	TRBD2	TRBV7-7	TRBJ2-3	once
CARSHGVRSNGTYEQYF	TGTGCCAGAAGCCACGGGGTAAGGTCCAACGGAACCTACGAGCAGTACTTC	NA	TRBV7-5	TRBJ2-7	NA
CASSLYPPGGYTDTQYF	TGTGCCAGCAGTTTATACCCCCCCGGGGGTTACACAGATACGCAGTATTTT	NA	TRBV28	TRBJ2-3	NA
CASSTRLASLGTDTQYF	TGTGCCAGCAGCACACGGCTTGCTAGTCTCGGCACAGATACGCAGTATTTT	NA	TRBV7-8	TRBJ2-3	NA
CASSPTENTEAFF	TGTGCCAGCAGCCCGACAGAGAACACTGAAGCTTTCTTT	NA	TRBV14	TRBJ1-1	NA
CASRTGGSAQYF	TGTGCCAGCAGGACCGGTGGGAGCGCGCAGTACTTC	NA	TRBV6-1	TRBJ2-7	NA
CASSLVPGQGADEQYF	TGTGCCAGCAGCTTAGTTCCGGGACAGGGGGCTGACGAGCAGTACTTC	TRBD1	TRBV7-9	TRBJ2-7	NA
CASSLVTGTGPSHLQYF	TGCGCCAGCAGCTTGGTGACTGGGACAGGGCCCTCGCACCTTCAGTACTTC	TRBD1	TRBV5-1	TRBJ2-4	NA
CASSGDSQNQPQHF	TGTGCCAGCAGCGGGGACAGTCAAAATCAGCCCCAGCATTTT	TRBD1	TRBV28	TRBJ1-5	NA
CASSYGTEAFF	TGTGCCAGCAGCTATGGGACAGAAGCTTTCTTT	NA	TRBV7-9	TRBJ1-1	once
CSARTVEKLFF	TGCAGTGCACGGACAGTTGAAAAACTGTTTTTT	NA	TRBV20-1	TRBJ1-4	NA
CASSSRGRDTEAFF	TGTGCCAGCTCCTCGAGAGGGAGGGACACTGAAGCTTTCTTT	NA	TRBV18	TRBJ1-1	once
CASSIPQGQDEKLFF	TGTGCCAGCAGCATACCCCAAGGACAGGATGAAAAACTGTTTTTT	TRBD1	TRBV7-7	TRBJ1-4	NA
CASSRDSLGDEQYF	TGTGCCAGCTCAAGGGACAGCCTGGGGGACGAGCAGTACTTC	TRBD1	TRBV18	TRBJ2-7	NA
CASIDRGDTQYF	TGTGCCAGCATCGATAGGGGAGATACGCAGTATTTT	NA	TRBV28	TRBJ2-3	NA